This passage covers 25 T cell receptor beta chains from one sample sequenced in a study of CD4 T cells in relation to SARS-CoV-2 and coronaviruses. Their antigen targets remain unknown. Using immunoSEQ multiplex PCR, the repertoire was profiled, and TCRdb retains in-frame clones only, with some absent. Here the sample spans 21,000 or so clones, about 80% being singletons. Before the COVID-19 pandemic, during about 2010-2018, CD4+ T cells were taken from unexposed donors. After ten to eleven days of culture, CD4+ T cells were isolated. Sequencing was done on a sample of CD4+ T cells from PBMCs, cultured in vitro. The receptor set was obtained from a human donor in good health.

The V call is TRBV11-3, the J call TRBJ2-3, with 13 bases that match TRBD2. Trimming at V came to 4 bases and at J to 4 bases, leaving 8 bases not matched to a gene. The CDR3 length is 17 residues. The germline gives CDR1 SGHNT, CDR2 YENEEA. DNA for the CDR3: TGTGCCAGCAGCTCACTGGGGACTAGCGGGAACCCAGATACGCAGTATTTT. The encoded protein is CASSSLGTSGNPDTQYF.

The rearrangement joins TRBV10-2 to TRBJ2-1; 8 bases align to TRBD1. Trimming cost V 6 bases and J 2 bases; bases outside gene matches: 6. The CDR3 length is 15 residues. Germline V gene sequence: CDR1 WSHSY, CDR2 SAAADI. This CDR3 is CASRKAGGPYNEQFF. The CDR3 DNA reads as TGCGCCAGCAGGAAAGCAGGGGGCCCCTACAATGAGCAGTTCTTC.

The V call is TRBV19, the J call TRBJ1-2; maybe TRBD1 (6 bases). V lost 4 bases and J lost 3, with 9 bases in between. Per germline, CDR1 LNHDA and CDR2 SQIVND (reference sequence). This CDR3 has 13 amino acids. CDR3 sequence reads: CASSTRQDYGYTF. DNA for the CDR3: TGTGCCAGTAGTACCCGACAGGACTATGGCTACACCTTC. The variable domain in full, with the rest retrieved from reference TRBV19 and TRBJ1-2, is DGGITQSPKYLFRKEGQNVTLSCEQNLNHDAMYWYRQDPGQGLRLIYYSQIVNDFQKGDIAEGYSVSREKKESFPLTVTSAQKNPTAFYLCASSTRQDYGYTFGSGTRLTVV.

This chain links TRBV2 with TRBJ1-5, with D unresolved. The CDR3 is 14 residues long. Trimming stripped 2 bases from V and 6 bases from J, with 11 bases between. Germline V lookup: CDR1 SNHLY, CDR2 FYNNEI. The CDR3 DNA reads TGTGCCAGCAGTGAAAGTGGGGTACGTCAGCCCCAGCATTTT. Protein: CASSESGVRQPQHF.

J is TRBJ2-7 and V is TRBV3-1 (or the pseudogene TRBV3-2); 9 bases fit TRBD2. There are 15 residues in the CDR3. Germline trimming cut 3 bases from V and 7 bases from J; bases unmatched to any gene: 10. Germline V lookup: CDR1 LGHDT, CDR2 YNNKEL (reference sequence). The CDR3 coding sequence is TGTGCCAGCAGCCATTGGCGGGAGGGCCAAGAAGAGCAGTACTTC. It specifies CASSHWREGQEEQYF.

V and J are TRBV15 and TRBJ2-5, with a possible D match to TRBD2 (6 bases). Germline lookup yields CDR1 LNHNV and CDR2 YYDKDF (reference sequence). The CDR3 has 16 amino acids. V gave up 0 bases and J gave up 2 bases, with 13 bases separating them. This CDR3 reads CATSREALRGQETQYF. The CDR3 DNA follows: TGTGCCACCAGCAGAGAGGCATTGCGGGGACAAGAGACCCAGTACTTC.

This chain connects TRBV12-5 to TRBJ2-7; D not resolved. CDR1 and CDR2 from the germline V gene are LGHNT and FRNRAP. Between the trimmed V and J ends, which lost 1 base and 3 bases, there was a span of 7 bases. CDR3 length: 13 residues. The chain's CDR3 is CASGLARNYEQYF. CDR3 nucleotide sequence: TGTGCTAGTGGTTTGGCCAGGAACTACGAGCAGTACTTC.

V is TRBV7-9 and J is TRBJ2-7; no reliable D call. CDR3 length: 12 amino acids. The germline CDR1 and CDR2 sequences are SEHNR and FQNEAQ (reference sequence). Trimming shortened V by 8 bases and J by 5 bases, and 13 bases separated the two germline ends. CDR3 region: CASETPPDEQYF. The CDR3 DNA reads as TGTGCCAGCGAGACACCCCCGGACGAGCAGTACTTC.

The chain links TRBV25-1 to TRBJ2-6; D possibly corresponds to TRBD2 (7 bases). This CDR3 comprises 18 residues. CDR1 and CDR2 from the germline V gene are MGHDK and SYGVNS. Trimming removed 3 bases at V and 0 bases at J, with 15 bases between. CDR3 sequence (DNA): TGTGCCAGCAGTGAGGGGGGGCCGAGGACCTCTGGGGCCAACGTCCTGACTTTC. It yields the protein CASSEGGPRTSGANVLTF.

The rearrangement links TRBV2 to TRBJ2-7, with TRBD2 matching over 9 bases. Germline assignment: CDR1 SNHLY and CDR2 FYNNEI. The V and J ends lost 6 bases and 6 bases, in that order; junction bases with no gene match: 18. There are 17 residues in the CDR3. The CDR3: CASSHPPRRVAGAEQYF. In nucleotides, the CDR3 is TGTGCCAGCAGCCACCCACCAAGGAGGGTAGCGGGAGCCGAGCAGTACTTC.

V gene TRBV18 combines with J gene TRBJ1-2, with a weak D call TRBD1 (5 bases). V gave up 2 bases and J gave up 10 bases, with 14 bases separating them. Germline-derived CDR1 and CDR2 are KGHSH and LQKENI. The CDR3 covers 13 residues. The chain's CDR3 is CASSPNDRTIYTF. The CDR3 bases are TGTGCCAGCTCACCAAACGACAGAACAATCTACACCTTC.

The rearrangement links TRBV11-2 to TRBJ1-5; a weak D match, TRBD1 (6 bases). The ends were cut back, 1 base at V and 7 bases at J, with 8 bases in the middle. Germline V lookup: CDR1 SGHAT, CDR2 FQNNGV. CDR3 length equals 13 residues. CDR3 sequence reads: CASSLGRGQPQHF. The CDR3 coding sequence is TGTGCCAGCAGCTTAGGCAGGGGCCAGCCCCAGCATTTT.

The chain is built from TRBV2 and TRBJ1-2; no reliable D call. The V end was cut by 2 bases, the J end by 4 bases, with 11 bases between. There are 14 residues in the CDR3. Germline-derived CDR1 and CDR2 are SNHLY and FYNNEI. This CDR3 is CASSEFAESYGYTF. CDR3 bases: TGTGCCAGCAGTGAATTTGCAGAATCCTATGGCTACACCTTC.

The rearrangement uses TRBV5-1 and TRBJ2-1; TRBD1 might be the D (5 bases). Germline-derived CDR1 and CDR2 are SGHRS and YFSETQ. V lost 1 base and J lost 6, with 8 bases in between. The CDR3 length is 13 residues. The CDR3 here is CASSLSGSNEQFF. In DNA form, the CDR3 reads TGCGCCAGCAGCTTGTCAGGGTCCAATGAGCAGTTCTTC.

This chain links TRBV25-1 with TRBJ1-2; 7 bases fit TRBD1. The germline V gene has CDR1 MGHDK and CDR2 SYGVNS. The J segment lost 1 base and the V segment lost 7 bases, leaving 6 bases of the junction unmatched. CDR3 size: 14 residues. Written as DNA, the CDR3 is TGTGCCAGCACTTCCGGGACAGTTAACTATGGCTACACCTTC. It is translated as CASTSGTVNYGYTF.

The rearrangement joins TRBV19 to TRBJ1-1, with TRBD1 matching 8 bases. There are 15 residues in the CDR3. The germline CDR1 and CDR2 sequences are LNHDA and SQIVND (reference sequence). The V and J ends lost 4 bases and 1 base, in that order; junction bases with no gene match: 5. CDR3 DNA sequence: TGTGCCAGTAGTAGTAAAACAGGGGGGAACACTGAAGCTTTCTTT. Translating it yields CASSSKTGGNTEAFF. Using reference TRBV19 and TRBJ1-1 for the parts outside the CDR3, the full variable domain is DGGITQSPKYLFRKEGQNVTLSCEQNLNHDAMYWYRQDPGQGLRLIYYSQIVNDFQKGDIAEGYSVSREKKESFPLTVTSAQKNPTAFYLCASSSKTGGNTEAFFGQGTRLTVV.

The chain couples TRBV18 to TRBJ1-3, with D perhaps matching TRBD1 (5 bases). This CDR3 comprises 15 residues. CDR1 is KGHSH, CDR2 LQKENI, per germline. The V end lost 2 bases, the J end lost 2 bases, and 10 bases lay between the germline ends. The CDR3 is CASSPGAVPGNTIYF. In nucleotides, the CDR3 is TGTGCCAGCTCACCAGGGGCGGTCCCTGGAAACACCATATATTTT.

CDR3 DNA: TGTGCCAGCAGTGGTAAGGGGGGGGTTTCGAATGAGCAGTTCTTC. This gives the protein CASSGKGGVSNEQFF. The chain links TRBV2 to TRBJ2-1; D may be TRBD2 (7 bases). The CDR3 spans 15 residues. Germline CDR1 reads SNHLY; CDR2 reads FYNNEI. Trimming left V 4 bases short and J 7 bases short, with 17 bases between.

This clone came up once. CDR3 nucleotide sequence: TGTGCCAGCAGATTGGAACAGGGGGCTCTGGATGGCTACACCTTC. Translating gives CASRLEQGALDGYTF. The chain has TRBV6-5 and TRBJ1-2; TRBD1 matches 9 bases. The CDR3 covers 15 residues. Germline-derived CDR1 and CDR2 are MNHEY and SVGAGI. The junction had 11 bases not matched to a gene; V was cut back by 6 bases and J by 6 bases.

V usage is TRBV6-1 and J usage is TRBJ1-1; unclear D gene. This CDR3 is 15 amino acids long. Germline V gene lookup returns CDR1 MNHNS and CDR2 SASEGT. V lost 5 bases to trimming and J lost 1 base, with 14 bases between them. The CDR3 reads CASSLAPAGNTEAFF. CDR3 nucleotide sequence: TGTGCCAGCAGTTTGGCCCCAGCAGGGAACACTGAAGCTTTCTTT.

The chain combines TRBV24-1 with TRBJ2-7, with 8 nucleotides matching TRBD1. The V gene's germline CDR1 is KGHDR and CDR2 SFDVKD. The CDR3 runs 14 residues. V was pared by 2 bases and J by 6 bases, with 5 bases of the junction left unmatched. The CDR3 bases are TGTGCCACCAGTGATTACGGACAGGGTTCCGAGCAGTACTTC. Protein: CATSDYGQGSEQYF.

This chain connects TRBV6-6 to TRBJ2-5, with no clear D. The germline V gene has CDR1 MNHNY and CDR2 SVGAGI (reference sequence). This CDR3 region has 11 residues. Trimming shortened V by 6 bases and J by 2 bases, and 4 bases separated the two germline ends. The CDR3 loop reads CASRTQETQYF. The DNA of the CDR3 is TGTGCCAGCAGGACACAAGAGACCCAGTACTTC.

The gene calls are TRBV19 and TRBJ2-7; D gene unclear. Trimming removed 4 bases from V and 2 bases from J, with 12 bases in between. Germline V gene sequence: CDR1 LNHDA, CDR2 SQIVND (reference sequence). The CDR3 extends over 14 amino acids. The CDR3 DNA reads as TGTGCCAGTAGTACAACAGCTGGGACCTACGAGCAGTACTTC. As protein: CASSTTAGTYEQYF.

The CDR3 region has the DNA TGTGCCAGCAGTGCAGGGGCGACTAACTATGGCTACACCTTC. It yields the protein CASSAGATNYGYTF. The rearrangement joins TRBV2 to TRBJ1-2; possibly TRBD1 for D (6 bases). The length of the CDR3 is 14 residues. Trimming took off 4 bases at V and 0 bases at J, with 9 bases between the two ends. Germline lookup yields CDR1 SNHLY and CDR2 FYNNEI.

V gene TRBV28 combines with J gene TRBJ2-7; 10 nucleotides match TRBD1. The CDR3 is 15 residues long. Germline CDR1 and CDR2: MDHEN and SYDVKM. The V segment lost 6 bases and the J segment 4 bases; nucleotides outside the gene matches: 9. This chain's CDR3 is CASSSVRTGGYEQYF. Here the CDR3 DNA reads TGTGCCAGCAGCTCAGTCCGGACAGGGGGGTACGAGCAGTACTTC.